This paragraph covers one TCR beta chain sequence. This clone was counted between two and nine times. Its antigen is still unknown. Nothing much larger sits one base from this clone, and base qualities are not available. Each donor gave one peripheral blood draw, approximately 110 mL on average, collected into heparinised tubes. Using a panel that included CD45RO, CCR7, CD25, CD127, CD95 and CD27, naive, central memory, regulatory and stem cell-like memory CD4+ T cells were sorted on a BD FACSAria II. A purity above 98% was achieved for all sorted populations. Right away, PBMCs were isolated by Lymphoprep density gradient centrifugation and were stained directly, with no culture step. To minimize batch effects, samples were stained and sorted in pairs, one healthy donor with one patient per experiment. This entry belongs to a study of beta chain features in type 1 diabetes (dated by TCRdb to 2016 to 2019). Some background on the complete study: No differences in mean age, gender distribution, total cell number or subset yield were found between patients and healthy donors. A total of roughly 98,000,000 sorted cells were examined across all samples, and RNA yield correlated strongly with the number of cells per subset. The study compared TCRB repertoires of sorted circulating CD4+ T cell subsets between recently diagnosed type 1 diabetes patients and matched healthy donors. Naive and central memory subsets were obtained from all 30 or so donors, but regulatory and stem cell-like memory subsets were isolated from only 8 patients and roughly 8 healthy donors. Findings and caveats that apply to the study as a whole: Shorter templates might have been favored by PCR, but patient and control samples were amplified and corrected together, so both groups would have been affected equally by any skew. Because cDNA rather than genomic DNA was sequenced, highly expressing activated cells could have been over-represented, although no difference in activation and CD3 levels was found between groups. Fewer insertions and more nucleotide deletions at VDJ recombination sites were observed in patients with type 1 diabetes, implying thymic rearrangement abnormalities. Type 1 diabetes patients showed a moderate but significant shortening of TCRB CDR3 length in all four CD4+ subsets. Naive, central memory and regulatory TCRB repertoires appeared to be more alike among patients than among healthy donors. HLA sub-analyses involved small numbers of individuals, so any influence of HLA type on TCRB rearrangement remained unresolved.

The High Capacity cDNA Reverse Transcription Kit was used to reverse transcribe all of the isolated RNA, meaning that expressed TCRB transcripts were what got sequenced. Deep immunoSEQ sequencing was applied to naive, central memory and regulatory T cell samples, giving an average of about 3.8 million total reads per sample. Sorted cells were lysed in RLT buffer and RNA was extracted with DNase-treated RNeasy Micro or Mini kits, depending on cell number. Each cell subset was processed separately to prevent cross-contamination, with patient and healthy donor samples processed together. The immunoSEQ multiplex PCR was used to amplify TCRB sequences from cDNA, yielding 87-bp fragments that span the CDR3 region. Sequencing of the amplicons was done on the Illumina HiSeq platform. In the paper's pipeline: PCR bias was computationally corrected using synthetic template baselines, reads within Hamming distance 2 were collapsed, and singletons that could not be merged were discarded. By aligning reads against IMGT, V, D and J genes, CDR3 length, and insertions or deletions at six rearrangement sites were assigned. Within each subset, clonotype counts were normalized to sorted cell number, and only after that were true diversity and Gini coefficients computed with the tcR R package. Repertoire sharing was quantified using the overlap coefficient calculated on TCRB nucleotide sequences. Out-of-frame TCRB sequences from naive cells were analyzed to stand in for the pre-selection repertoire. TCRdb's version of the immuneACCESS table is confined to in-frame rearrangements and falls short of the full clone set. An unresolved V gene accounts for under half of the shortfall where checked; the remainder is of unknown origin. V, J and clone size are those of that table, while D and trimming were read from the DNA. The sample table holds some 640,000 clones, of which more than 12% were seen once. In total, the top ten clones hold 0.03% to 0.04% of the sample.

V drops 5 bases and J drops 7 bases, leaving 11 bases in between. CDR1 GTSNPN and CDR2 SVGIG are derived from the germline V gene (reference sequence). The CDR3 runs 12 amino acids, cysteine and phenylalanine included. The read is trimmed to its CDR3 DNA, 36 bases read in frame from base 1. What was sequenced was naive CD4+ T cells from blood. Explained via the paper, the cell subset or site label denotes: true naive CD4+ T cells. The sequence derives from a man in his late teens or twenties with type 1 diabetes. The sequence is built from TRBV30 and TRBJ2-2; the D segment is perhaps TRBD1 or TRBD2, each sharing 5 matched bases. The DNA reads TGTGCCTGGGGCCGTGGGGGCGGGGAGCTGTTTTTT. It translates to CAWGRGGGELFF.